This entry lists 31 T cell receptor beta chains sequenced from one sample in a study of long-term antiretroviral therapy in people with HIV. The immunoSEQ assay was v3.0, run at survey level. This table comes from immunoSEQ multiplex PCR, and its TCRdb copy is limited to in-frame clones, with some not included. The profile shows about 28,000 clones, 75% to 85% of them singletons. Sequenced here: unsorted PBMCs, sampled 0.3 years after starting antiretroviral therapy. The receptors originated from a man in his forties with HIV.

The rearrangement links TRBV15 to TRBJ2-3; 9 nucleotides agree with TRBD2. From germline, CDR1 is LNHNV and CDR2 YYDKDF (reference sequence). J gave up 6 bases and V 1 base, and 8 bases lay outside the gene matches. The CDR3 runs to 16 residues. The CDR3 DNA reads as TGTGCCACCAGCAGAGCACTGACTAGCGGCTTTGATACGCAGTATTTT. As protein: CATSRALTSGFDTQYF.

J is TRBJ1-4 and V is TRBV7-9; 9 bases are shared with TRBD1. The CDR3 totals 14 residues. CDR1 SEHNR and CDR2 FQNEAQ come from the germline V gene (reference sequence). V gave up 5 bases and J gave up 5 bases; unmatched junction bases: 3. This chain's CDR3 is CASSIGTGNEKLFF. CDR3 bases: TGTGCCAGCAGCATCGGGACAGGGAATGAAAAACTGTTTTTT.

Here the CDR3 DNA reads TGTGCCAGCACCGACCGGGGAGGTGGCTACACCTTC. Translation gives CASTDRGGGYTF. The J gene is TRBJ1-2, the V gene TRBV28; no reliable D call. V gave up 7 bases and J gave up 7 bases, with 13 bases separating them. The CDR3 totals 12 residues. The V gene's germline CDR1 is MDHEN and CDR2 SYDVKM.

This chain links TRBV7-9 with TRBJ1-1; maybe TRBD1 (6 bases). V lost 5 bases and J lost 1, with 11 bases in between. Germline assignment: CDR1 SEHNR and CDR2 FQNEAQ (reference sequence). This CDR3 is built from 14 residues. The CDR3 here is CASSPRTANTEAFF. The CDR3 DNA reads TGTGCCAGCAGCCCCCGGACAGCGAACACTGAAGCTTTCTTT.

The gene calls are TRBV7-9 and TRBJ1-5; D uncertain. Germline V gene lookup returns CDR1 SEHNR and CDR2 FQNEAQ (reference sequence). The CDR3 has 13 amino acids. V was pared by 3 bases and J by 1 base, with 4 bases between. For the CDR3, the DNA is TGTGCCAGCAGCTTTGAGAGCAATCAGCCCCAGCATTTT. Translated: CASSFESNQPQHF.

This clone showed up just a few times. V and J are TRBV5-5 and TRBJ1-6; D might be TRBD1 (5 bases). The germline V gene has CDR1 SGHKS and CDR2 YYEKEE (reference sequence). The CDR3 covers 15 residues. V lost 0 bases, J lost 2 bases, and 6 bases lay in between. Written as DNA, the CDR3 is TGTGCCAGCAGCTTGGGGACACCCTATAATTCACCCCTCCACTTT. This encodes CASSLGTPYNSPLHF. The full variable domain, its missing parts supplied by reference TRBV5-5 and TRBJ1-6, is DAGVTQSPTHLIKTRGQQVTLRCSPISGHKSVSWYQQVLGQGPQFIFQYYEKEERGRGNFPDRFSARQFPNYSSELNVNALLLGDSALYLCASSLGTPYNSPLHFGNGTRLTVT.

V gene TRBV5-6 combines with J gene TRBJ1-5; D unresolved. The CDR3 consists of 14 residues. Germline V lookup: CDR1 SGHDT, CDR2 YYEEEE. V lost 0 bases, J lost 5 bases, and 9 bases lay in between. For the CDR3, the DNA is TGTGCCAGCAGCTTGGTAGGTGGAGATCAGCCCCAGCATTTT. Translated: CASSLVGGDQPQHF.

This chain connects TRBV4-3 to TRBJ2-7; D call uncertain. Germline V CDR1 and CDR2: LGHNA, YSLEER. This CDR3 is built from 13 residues. The germline V and J ends were trimmed by 4 bases and 4 bases, with 11 bases remaining between them. CDR3 nucleotide sequence: TGCGCCAGCAGCCCCTTTTCCGGATACGAGCAGTACTTC. Translated, it gives CASSPFSGYEQYF.

The V gene is TRBV4-3, the J gene TRBJ2-3, with 12 bases matching TRBD2. CDR3 length: 15 amino acids. V trimming: 3 bases; J trimming: 10 bases; junction bases outside the gene matches: 8. Germline CDR1 and CDR2: LGHNA and YSLEER. CDR3 protein: CASSQQLAGGPAQYF. In DNA, the CDR3 is TGCGCCAGCAGCCAGCAACTAGCGGGAGGCCCCGCGCAGTATTTT.

The genes are TRBV9 and TRBJ2-1; 10 bases are a match to TRBD1. Germline-derived CDR1 and CDR2 are SGDLS and YYNGEE. The CDR3 contains 17 residues. With 4 bases clipped from V and 5 bases from J, the junction kept 12 bases outside the gene matches. Here the CDR3 DNA reads TGTGCCAGCAGCATCTCAACCGGGACAGGGGCCCACAATGAGCAGTTCTTC. Its protein is CASSISTGTGAHNEQFF.

This chain uses TRBV19 with TRBJ2-2; TRBD1 aligns across 10 bases. The germline gives CDR1 LNHDA, CDR2 SQIVND (reference sequence). The length of the CDR3 is 15 residues. V dropped 4 bases and J dropped 7; count of bases not matched to a gene: 6. CDR3 sequence reads: CASSTGQGGVGELFF. In nucleotides, the CDR3 is TGTGCCAGTAGTACTGGACAGGGGGGGGTCGGGGAGCTGTTTTTT. Full variable domain (remainder filled in from reference TRBV19 and TRBJ2-2): DGGITQSPKYLFRKEGQNVTLSCEQNLNHDAMYWYRQDPGQGLRLIYYSQIVNDFQKGDIAEGYSVSREKKESFPLTVTSAQKNPTAFYLCASSTGQGGVGELFFGEGSRLTVL.

The CDR3 bases are TGCAGCGTTGAAGGGGCGCAGGGCGTACGAGACGAGCAGTACTTC. Amino acid sequence: CSVEGAQGVRDEQYF. This rearrangement joins TRBV29-1 to TRBJ2-7; TRBD1 is a possible D gene (5 bases). Per the germline V gene, CDR1 is SQVTM and CDR2 is ANQGSEA. There are 15 residues in the CDR3. Trimming removed 1 base from V and 5 bases from J, with 18 bases in between.

The genes are TRBV7-3 and TRBJ2-7, with D possibly matching TRBD2 (6 bases). The CDR3 has 13 amino acids. Trimming pared 3 bases from V and 5 bases from J, leaving 11 bases between. From germline, CDR1 is SGHTA and CDR2 FQGTGA. CDR3 loop: CASSFQGGDEQYF. The CDR3 DNA sequence: TGTGCCAGCAGCTTTCAGGGAGGCGACGAGCAGTACTTC.

This clone has just a few counts. The rearrangement joins TRBV4-1 to TRBJ2-6; 9 bases line up with TRBD1. The germline CDR1 and CDR2 sequences are MGHRA and YSYEKL. The CDR3 loop spans 18 amino acids. V gave up 6 bases and J gave up 0 bases; unmatched junction bases: 9. CDR3 region: CASRGGQGTSSGANVLTF. The CDR3 region has the DNA TGCGCCAGCAGGGGTGGACAGGGGACCAGCTCTGGGGCCAACGTCCTGACTTTC.

This chain links TRBV30 with TRBJ2-7, with a tentative D call TRBD2 (5 bases). V dropped 0 bases and J dropped 0 bases, with 12 bases sitting between them. Germline V CDR1 and CDR2: GTSNPN, SVGIG (reference sequence). The CDR3 consists of 15 residues. CDR3 DNA: TGTGCCTGGAGTGTAGGGAGCCTGCCCTCCTACGAGCAGTACTTC. Translation: CAWSVGSLPSYEQYF.

V and J are TRBV27 and TRBJ1-5, with unresolved D. With 6 bases removed from V and 0 bases from J, the gap between germline ends came to 9 bases. The CDR3 is 14 residues long. Germline CDR1 reads MNHEY; CDR2 reads SMNVEV (reference sequence). CDR3 region: CASRDFDSNQPQHF. CDR3 coding DNA: TGTGCCAGCAGGGACTTCGATAGCAATCAGCCCCAGCATTTT.

This chain joins TRBV28 and TRBJ1-1; 9 bases fit TRBD1. The V gene end was trimmed by 6 bases and the J gene end by 6 bases; junction bases not matched to a gene: 5. This CDR3 is 13 amino acids long. Looked up from germline, CDR1 is MDHEN and CDR2 is SYDVKM. For the CDR3, the DNA is TGTGCCAGCAGGGGGACAGGGCGGGCTGAAGCTTTCTTT. It encodes CASRGTGRAEAFF.

The rearrangement uses TRBV6-1 and TRBJ1-2; 8 bases align to TRBD1. The trim removed 3 bases at V and 4 bases at J, leaving 4 bases unmatched. The CDR3 contains 14 residues. Per the germline V gene, CDR1 is MNHNS and CDR2 is SASEGT. CDR3 in amino acids: CASSEAGGAYGYTF. CDR3 nucleotide sequence: TGTGCCAGCAGTGAGGCAGGGGGCGCCTATGGCTACACCTTC.

The chain couples TRBV5-5 to TRBJ1-2, with D unclear. The CDR3 length is 14 residues. The V end was cut by 4 bases, the J end by 1 base, with 11 bases between. Germline V CDR1 and CDR2: SGHKS, YYEKEE (reference sequence). CDR3: CASSRGSINYGYTF. For the CDR3, the DNA is TGTGCCAGCAGCCGAGGGTCAATTAACTATGGCTACACCTTC.

CDR3 DNA: TGTGCCAGCAGTTACTCCGGGGCCGGATATAATTCACCCCTCCACTTT. Translation: CASSYSGAGYNSPLHF. The chain is built from TRBV6-5 and TRBJ1-6; TRBD1 is a possible D gene (5 bases). This CDR3 spans 16 amino acids. V shed 0 bases and J shed 4 bases, with 10 bases lying between them. From germline, CDR1 is MNHEY and CDR2 SVGAGI.

The rearrangement links TRBV11-2 to TRBJ2-6; D is undetermined. Trimming left V 2 bases short and J 2 bases short, with 7 bases between. CDR1 and CDR2 (germline): SGHAT, FQNNGV. The CDR3 sequence is 15 residues long. The CDR3 region has the DNA TGTGCCAGCAGCTTACTTAGGACTGGGGCCAACGTCCTGACTTTC. This codes for CASSLLRTGANVLTF.

The chain carries TRBV25-1 and TRBJ2-7; 10 positions match TRBD1. This CDR3 contains 16 residues. Germline assignment: CDR1 MGHDK and CDR2 SYGVNS. V shed 3 bases and J 2 bases; nucleotides not matched to a gene: 7. The CDR3 DNA is TGTGCCAGCAGTGACCCGTGGGGACAGGGGACCTACGAGCAGTACTTC. As protein: CASSDPWGQGTYEQYF.

V and J are TRBV28 and TRBJ2-7, with a possible D match to TRBD2 (6 bases). Trimming shortened V by 6 bases and J by 5 bases, and 23 bases separated the two germline ends. CDR1 and CDR2 from the germline V gene are MDHEN and SYDVKM. This CDR3 has 16 residues. In DNA form, the CDR3 reads TGTGCCAGCAGGACCCCGGGCCCGCTAGCGCACGACGAGCAGTACTTC. This translates into CASRTPGPLAHDEQYF.

This sequence joins TRBV28 and TRBJ2-7; perhaps TRBD1 as D (6 bases). Deletions cut 11 bases from V and 2 bases from J, with 22 bases between. Germline assignment: CDR1 MDHEN and CDR2 SYDVKM. CDR3 length: 15 amino acids. Written as DNA, the CDR3 is TGTGCCGTAACCGCTGGGACATCGGTGGCCTACGAGCAGTACTTC. Its translation is CAVTAGTSVAYEQYF.

This clone was seen a single time. V is TRBV29-1 and J is TRBJ2-5, with D tentatively TRBD1 or TRBD2 (6 bases each). Per germline, CDR1 SQVTM and CDR2 ANQGSEA. Trimming left V 7 bases short and J 5 bases short, with 20 bases between. CDR3 size: 14 residues. DNA for the CDR3: TGCAGCGCCCAACCACCCCAGGGGAGGGAGACCCAGTACTTC. Its protein is CSAQPPQGRETQYF.

The V call is TRBV15, the J call TRBJ2-1; a weak D match, TRBD2 (5 bases). Germline V gene sequence: CDR1 LNHNV, CDR2 YYDKDF (reference sequence). V was clipped by 3 bases and J by 1 base, with 7 bases between them. This CDR3 region has 14 residues. The CDR3 loop is CATSRSGSYNEQFF. DNA for the CDR3: TGTGCCACCAGCAGGTCGGGGTCCTACAATGAGCAGTTCTTC.

The V call is TRBV2, the J call TRBJ2-2; TRBD2 matches at 7 bases. This CDR3 has 16 amino acids. V lost 7 bases to trimming and J lost 0 bases; unmatched junction nucleotides: 8. Germline V lookup: CDR1 SNHLY, CDR2 FYNNEI. CDR3 bases: TGTGCCAGCATGGGAGGGTCTTCTTCGAACACCGGGGAGCTGTTTTTT. It yields the protein CASMGGSSSNTGELFF.

The J gene is TRBJ2-5, the V gene TRBV7-2, with a possible D match to TRBD2 (7 bases). The CDR3 spans 16 residues. Germline V gene data show CDR1 as SGHTA and CDR2 as FQGNSA. The V gene lost 1 base and the J gene lost 1 base, with 13 bases spanning the gap. CDR3: CASSLGPRGRQETQYF. The CDR3 DNA sequence: TGTGCCAGCAGCTTAGGTCCGCGGGGGCGCCAAGAGACCCAGTACTTC.

In nucleotides, the CDR3 is TGCGCCAGCAGCCGTTACGGGGGTGGCACTGAAGCTTTCTTT. Residues: CASSRYGGGTEAFF. The chain uses TRBV5-1 and TRBJ1-1, with TRBD1 as a possible D gene (5 bases). V lost 4 bases and J 4 bases, leaving 14 bases between the germline ends. This CDR3 is 14 amino acids long. Germline values: CDR1 SGHRS, CDR2 YFSETQ.

The V call is TRBV7-3, the J call TRBJ2-7; a weak D match, TRBD1 (5 bases). This CDR3 has 17 residues. Germline V gene lookup returns CDR1 SGHTA and CDR2 FQGTGA. Deletions cut 2 bases from V and 3 bases from J, with 20 bases between. In DNA, the CDR3 is TGTGCCAGCAGCTTAGTAGGAAGGGGTCTCGCCGGCTACGAGCAGTACTTC. Protein: CASSLVGRGLAGYEQYF.

The rearrangement joins TRBV13 to TRBJ2-3, with 10 bases that match TRBD1. J was trimmed by 5 bases and V by 5 bases; bases with no gene match: 10. Germline V gives CDR1 PRHDT, CDR2 FYEKMQ (reference sequence). The CDR3 totals 16 residues. This CDR3 reads CASSPRDRGPEDTQYF. CDR3 coding DNA: TGTGCCAGCAGCCCTCGGGACAGGGGCCCCGAAGATACGCAGTATTTT. Combining the CDR3 with reference TRBV13 and TRBJ2-3 gives the whole variable domain AAGVIQSPRHLIKEKRETATLKCYPIPRHDTVYWYQQGPGQDPQFLISFYEKMQSDKGSIPDRFSAQQFSDYHSELNMSSLELGDSALYFCASSPRDRGPEDTQYFGPGTRLTVL.